The rows below give T cell receptor beta chains drawn from one sample of a study of T cell changes during pregnancy in multiple sclerosis. Method: immunoSEQ multiplex PCR; TCRdb's copy keeps in-frame clones and lacks some. The sample lists over 70,000 clones, roughly 91% occurring once. Sequencing was performed on peripheral blood, taken in the first trimester of pregnancy. The receptors were sampled from a female donor with multiple sclerosis, enrolled in a pregnancy study. Both conserved end residues are part of each CDR3. Each record gives: CDR3 DNA, CDR3 protein, D gene, J gene, V gene, clone size, CDR3 length. A D gene is named only where the DNA matches it firmly. Clone size is shown for a subset of rows, as once, few, many or a class of expanded clone.

TGTGCCAGCCTCCGGGAAGCGTTCATGAACACTGAAGCTTTCTTT | CASLREAFMNTEAFF | - | TRBJ1-1 | TRBV6-1 | - | 15
TGTGCCAGCAGCCCCCCCGGCAGGAGAAACACCATATATTTT | CASSPPGRRNTIYF | - | TRBJ1-3 | TRBV7-9 | - | 14
TGTGCCAGCAGCGTAGGAATGAACTACACCTTT | CASSVGMNYTF | - | TRBJ1-2 | TRBV9 | - | 11
TGCGCCAGCAGCCCCCTCCTCGGGGGGGGTAGGGAGACCCAGTACTTC | CASSPLLGGGRETQYF | TRBD2 | TRBJ2-5 | TRBV4-1 | - | 16
TGTGCCAGCAGCTTAGGTGAGGTGGCTGGAAACACCATATATTTT | CASSLGEVAGNTIYF | - | TRBJ1-3 | TRBV7-6 | - | 15
TGTGCCACCAGCAGAGATAAGGGGACAGGGTATCACTACGAGCAGTACTTC | CATSRDKGTGYHYEQYF | TRBD1 | TRBJ2-7 | TRBV15 | - | 17
TGTGCCTCGATGGCAGGCGACTATGGCTACACCTTC | CASMAGDYGYTF | - | TRBJ1-2 | TRBV5-5 | - | 12
TGTGCCAGCAGCTTTGGGGGGTACTCTGGAAACACCATATATTTT | CASSFGGYSGNTIYF | - | TRBJ1-3 | TRBV5-6 | - | 15
TGTGCCAGCAGAGGGGGTAGTTGGGACAGGGGGGAGACCCAGTACTTC | CASRGGSWDRGETQYF | TRBD1 | TRBJ2-5 | TRBV2 | - | 16
TGCGCCAGCAGCTCGTCTAATCACCAGCATTTT | CASSSSNHQHF | - | TRBJ1-5 | TRBV5-1 | - | 11
TGTGCCAGCAGCTCGGACAGGGAGGCCAACGAGCAGTACTTC | CASSSDREANEQYF | TRBD1 | TRBJ2-7 | TRBV5-6 | - | 14
TGCGCCAGCAGCTCCCACTCTGGAAACACCATATATTTT | CASSSHSGNTIYF | - | TRBJ1-3 | TRBV5-1 | - | 13
TGTGCCAGCAGCCTGGGACGGAGCTCCTACGAGCAGTACTTC | CASSLGRSSYEQYF | - | TRBJ2-7 | TRBV5-4 | - | 14
TGCAGCGTTGAAATCTTGGGAGCTAACTATGGCTACACCTTC | CSVEILGANYGYTF | - | TRBJ1-2 | TRBV29-1 | - | 14
TGTGCCAGCAGCGACAGGGGGCGTATCATGGATACGCAGTATTTT | CASSDRGRIMDTQYF | TRBD1 | TRBJ2-3 | TRBV5-8 | once | 15
TGCAGCGTTGAGCGGACGGGAACCTACGAGCAGTACTTC | CSVERTGTYEQYF | - | TRBJ2-7 | TRBV29-1 | - | 13
TGCGCCAGCAGCTTGCGTCGAGAGACCCAGTACTTC | CASSLRRETQYF | - | TRBJ2-5 | TRBV5-1 | once | 12
TGTGCCAGCAGCGTAGAATCCAGGACTGGGGGCTACACCTTC | CASSVESRTGGYTF | - | TRBJ1-2 | TRBV9 | - | 14
TGCGCCAGCAGCCCGGGGGGAGTATCTAATGAAAAACTGTTTTTT | CASSPGGVSNEKLFF | - | TRBJ1-4 | TRBV5-1 | - | 15
TGTGCCAGCGGCTTCTCACCCGGGACACCGGAACACTATGGCTACACCTTC | CASGFSPGTPEHYGYTF | - | TRBJ1-2 | TRBV13 | - | 17
TGTGCCAGCAGTTACTCACAGGGGAGGAACACTGAAGCTTTCTTT | CASSYSQGRNTEAFF | TRBD1 | TRBJ1-1 | TRBV6-6 | - | 15
TGCGCCAGCAGCTTGGCTGGTAGCGGAGAGACCCAGTACTTC | CASSLAGSGETQYF | - | TRBJ2-5 | TRBV5-1 | - | 14
TGTGCCAGCAGTTACAATATCGAGACAGAAAACTATGGCTACACCTTC | CASSYNIETENYGYTF | - | TRBJ1-2 | TRBV6-5 | - | 16
TGTGCCAGCAGCCGCCTAGCGGGAAACACCGGGGAGCTGTTTTTT | CASSRLAGNTGELFF | TRBD2 | TRBJ2-2 | TRBV7-3 | - | 15
TGCAGCGTTGTTCCCCCTGGGGGAAGGGGGACTGAAGCTTTCTTT | CSVVPPGGRGTEAFF | - | TRBJ1-1 | TRBV29-1 | once | 15
TGTGCCATCAGTGAGGCAGTCTACTATGGCTACACCTTC | CAISEAVYYGYTF | - | TRBJ1-2 | TRBV10-3 | - | 13
TGTGCCAGCAGCGTAAATAAGCGGGGGGGCAAGGGAGGTAGTGAGCAGTTCTTC | CASSVNKRGGKGGSEQFF | TRBD2 | TRBJ2-1 | TRBV9 | - | 18
TGCGCCAGCAGCCAAACCCCCACTAGCGGGGGGATTAATGAGCAGTTCTTC | CASSQTPTSGGINEQFF | TRBD2 | TRBJ2-1 | TRBV4-1 | few | 17
TGTGCCAGCACAGGGATAGATTACAATGAGCAGTTCTTC | CASTGIDYNEQFF | - | TRBJ2-1 | TRBV9 | - | 13
TGTGCCAGCAGTTTTCCGGACTGGCAAGAGACCCAGTACTTC | CASSFPDWQETQYF | - | TRBJ2-5 | TRBV25-1 | - | 14
TGTGCCAGCAGCTTAATCCAGGGACCAGGGGTGGCTGAAGCTTTCTTT | CASSLIQGPGVAEAFF | - | TRBJ1-1 | TRBV7-2 | - | 16
TGTGCCAGCAGCTCCGGGACTAGCGGGGGGCCGTTCACAGATACGCAGTATTTT | CASSSGTSGGPFTDTQYF | TRBD2 | TRBJ2-3 | TRBV7-9 | - | 18
TGTGCCACCAGTCCGTGGAGGGACTCCTATAATTCACCCCTCCACTTT | CATSPWRDSYNSPLHF | - | TRBJ1-6 | TRBV15 | many | 16
TGTGCCAGCTCCACCCAGGGGGACGGCTATGGCTACACCTTC | CASSTQGDGYGYTF | TRBD1 | TRBJ1-2 | TRBV18 | - | 14
TGCGCCAGCAGCCGAGAACAGGGGGCAGATACGCAGTATTTT | CASSREQGADTQYF | TRBD1 | TRBJ2-3 | TRBV4-1 | - | 14
TGCGCCAGCAGCCAAGATAGGAACACTGAAGCTTTCTTT | CASSQDRNTEAFF | - | TRBJ1-1 | TRBV4-1 | - | 13
TGTGCCAGCAGTTATACAGGGGAAGAGCAGTACTTC | CASSYTGEEQYF | TRBD1 | TRBJ2-7 | TRBV5-5 | - | 12
TGTGCCAGTAGTTTGACAGGGGAAGCGAACACTGAAGCTTTCTTT | CASSLTGEANTEAFF | TRBD1 | TRBJ1-1 | TRBV19 | - | 15
TGTGCCAGCAGTTACTCCGAGGCAGGGGGAAAATATGGCTACACCTTC | CASSYSEAGGKYGYTF | TRBD1 | TRBJ1-2 | TRBV6-5 | - | 16
TGTGCCAGCAGCTCTACAGGGTTTCGCACTGAAGCTTTCTTT | CASSSTGFRTEAFF | - | TRBJ1-1 | TRBV7-8 | - | 14
TGTGCCAGCAGCACAGGGCGAGGAAACACCATATATTTT | CASSTGRGNTIYF | - | TRBJ1-3 | TRBV5-8 | - | 13
TGTGCCAGTAGTCGAGGAGGAGAGACCCAGTACTTC | CASSRGGETQYF | - | TRBJ2-5 | TRBV14 | once | 12
TGTGCCAAAAGACAGGACGAAAAACTGTTTTTT | CAKRQDEKLFF | - | TRBJ1-4 | TRBV2 | - | 11
TGTGCCAGCAGCTTTTCAGGACAGGGGTTCTTC | CASSFSGQGFF | TRBD1 | TRBJ2-1 | TRBV7-9 | - | 11
TGTGCCAGCAGCTTAGGCGGAGCCCTTAATGAAAAACTGTTTTTT | CASSLGGALNEKLFF | - | TRBJ1-4 | TRBV7-2 | - | 15
TGTGCCAGCAGAGCGACCCTTCCCTACACTGAAGCTTTCTTT | CASRATLPYTEAFF | - | TRBJ1-1 | TRBV27 | - | 14
TGTGCCAGCAGCCACGGACAGAGCTATGGCTACACCTTC | CASSHGQSYGYTF | - | TRBJ1-2 | TRBV14 | - | 13
TGTGCCACCAGCGGGAGGACTAGCGGCGCCTACGAGCAGTACTTC | CATSGRTSGAYEQYF | TRBD2 | TRBJ2-7 | TRBV15 | - | 15
TGTGCCAGCAGCCCAGGGGACATCCCTCTGAACACTGAAGCTTTCTTT | CASSPGDIPLNTEAFF | - | TRBJ1-1 | TRBV11-2 | - | 16
TGTGCCAGCAGTGAAACTACTAGTCAGTTCTTC | CASSETTSQFF | - | TRBJ2-1 | TRBV25-1 | - | 11
TGTGCCAGCAGTCTAACAACAAACAGGGTAGACGGCTACACCTTC | CASSLTTNRVDGYTF | - | TRBJ1-2 | TRBV2 | - | 15
TGTGCCATCAATTTGAAACTAGCGGGAGAGCAGTTCTTC | CAINLKLAGEQFF | TRBD2 | TRBJ2-1 | TRBV10-3 | once | 13
TGTGCCAGCAGCTACAAGAACACTGAAGCTTTCTTT | CASSYKNTEAFF | - | TRBJ1-1 | TRBV5-4 | - | 12